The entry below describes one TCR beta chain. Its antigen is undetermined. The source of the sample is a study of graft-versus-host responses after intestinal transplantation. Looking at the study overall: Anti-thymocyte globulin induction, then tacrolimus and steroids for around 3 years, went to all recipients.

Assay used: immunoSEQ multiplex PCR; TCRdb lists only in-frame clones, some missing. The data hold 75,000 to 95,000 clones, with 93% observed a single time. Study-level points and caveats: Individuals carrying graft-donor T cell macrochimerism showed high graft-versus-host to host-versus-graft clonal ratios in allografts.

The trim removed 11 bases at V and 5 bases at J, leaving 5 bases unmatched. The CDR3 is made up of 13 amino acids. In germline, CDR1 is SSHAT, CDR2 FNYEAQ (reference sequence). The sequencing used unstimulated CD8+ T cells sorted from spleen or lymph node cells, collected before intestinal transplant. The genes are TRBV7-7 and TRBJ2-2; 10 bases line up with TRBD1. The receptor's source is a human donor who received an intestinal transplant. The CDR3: CAVRTGGTGELFF. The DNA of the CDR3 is TGTGCCGTCCGGACAGGGGGTACCGGGGAGCTGTTTTTT.